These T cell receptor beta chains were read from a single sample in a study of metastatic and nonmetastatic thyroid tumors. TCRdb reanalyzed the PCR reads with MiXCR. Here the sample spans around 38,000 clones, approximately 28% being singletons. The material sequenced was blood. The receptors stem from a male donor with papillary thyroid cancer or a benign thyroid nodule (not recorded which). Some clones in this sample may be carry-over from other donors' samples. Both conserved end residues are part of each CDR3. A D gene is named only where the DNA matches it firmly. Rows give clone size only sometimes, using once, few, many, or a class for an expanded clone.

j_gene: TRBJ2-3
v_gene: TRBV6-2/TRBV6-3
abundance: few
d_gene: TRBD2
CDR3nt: TGTGCCAGCAGTATTCTCAGCGGGAGCGCAGATACGCAGTATTTT
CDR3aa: CASSILSGSADTQYF

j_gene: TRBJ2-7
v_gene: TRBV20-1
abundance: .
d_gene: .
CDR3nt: TGCAGTGCTAGAGACTCCCCCGATCAGTACTTC
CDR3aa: CSARDSPDQYF

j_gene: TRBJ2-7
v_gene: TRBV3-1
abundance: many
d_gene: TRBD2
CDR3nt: TGTGCCAGCAGCCAAGGTAGCGGGAAGGCCGCCCGGTACGAGCAGTACTTC
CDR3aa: CASSQGSGKAARYEQYF

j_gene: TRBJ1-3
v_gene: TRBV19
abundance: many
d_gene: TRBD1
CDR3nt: TGTGCCAGTAGACAAGCCACAGGGGCTGGAAACACCATATATTTT
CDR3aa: CASRQATGAGNTIYF

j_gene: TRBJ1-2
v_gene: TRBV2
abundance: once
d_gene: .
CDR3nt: TGTGCCAGCAGTGAGGAAAGCCCTACTATCAGTGGTGGCTACACATTC
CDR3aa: CASSEESPTISGGYTF

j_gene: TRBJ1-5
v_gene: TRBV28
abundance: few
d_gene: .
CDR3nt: TGTGCCAGCATCGAAGGCCGGCCCCAGCATTTT
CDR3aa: CASIEGRPQHF

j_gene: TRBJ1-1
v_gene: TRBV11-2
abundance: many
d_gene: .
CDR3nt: TGTGCCAGCAGCTTAGCTCACGGCGGGAACACTGAAGCTTTCTTT
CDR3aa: CASSLAHGGNTEAFF

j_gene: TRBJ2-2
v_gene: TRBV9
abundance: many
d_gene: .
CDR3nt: TGTGCCAGCACCCTACTAGGAACGGCCGGGGAGCTGTTTTTT
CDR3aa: CASTLLGTAGELFF

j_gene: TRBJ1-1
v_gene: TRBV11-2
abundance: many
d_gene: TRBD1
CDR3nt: TGTGCCAGCAGCTCGACAGGGGTTGAAGCTTTCTTT
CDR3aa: CASSSTGVEAFF

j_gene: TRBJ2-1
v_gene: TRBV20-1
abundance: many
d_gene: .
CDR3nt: TGCAGTGCTAGACCGTGGCGGGCCTACAATGAGCAGTTCTTC
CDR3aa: CSARPWRAYNEQFF

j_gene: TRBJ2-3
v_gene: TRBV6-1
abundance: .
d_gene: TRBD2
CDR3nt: TGTGCCAGCAGTGAACGTGGGGGGGAACCAGATACGCAGTATTTT
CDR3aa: CASSERGGEPDTQYF

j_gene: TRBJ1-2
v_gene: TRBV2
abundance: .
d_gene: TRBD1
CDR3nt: TGTGCCAGCAGAGATCTAGACAGGGTGAGCCGGACGGGGGGCTACACCTTC
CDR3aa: CASRDLDRVSRTGGYTF

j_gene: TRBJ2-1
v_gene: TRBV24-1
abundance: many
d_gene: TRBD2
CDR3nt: TGTGCCACCAGCTTGCGGGAGAGGCATGAGCAGTTCTTC
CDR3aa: CATSLRERHEQFF

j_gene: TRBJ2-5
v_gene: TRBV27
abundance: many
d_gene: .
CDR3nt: TGTGCCAGCAGTTTATGGAGTAGGGGCAGCTTCCAAGAGACCCAGTACTTC
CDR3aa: CASSLWSRGSFQETQYF

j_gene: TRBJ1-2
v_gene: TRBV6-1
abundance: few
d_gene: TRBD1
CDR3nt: TGTGCCAGCAGGAAGACCCCGGGACAGGGACATGGCTACACCTTC
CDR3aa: CASRKTPGQGHGYTF

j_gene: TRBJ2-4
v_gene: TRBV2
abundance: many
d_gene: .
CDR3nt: TGTGCCAGCAGTGGTTATAGCTTGGACATTCAGTACTTC
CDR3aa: CASSGYSLDIQYF

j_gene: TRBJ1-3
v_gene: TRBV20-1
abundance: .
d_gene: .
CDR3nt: TGCAGTGCTAACACACAGGGCAGCTCTGGAAACACCATATATTTT
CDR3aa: CSANTQGSSGNTIYF

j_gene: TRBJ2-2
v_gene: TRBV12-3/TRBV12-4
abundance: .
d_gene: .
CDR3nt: TGTTCCAGCAGTCGTGCGACCGGGGAGCTGTTTTTT
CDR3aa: CSSSRATGELFF

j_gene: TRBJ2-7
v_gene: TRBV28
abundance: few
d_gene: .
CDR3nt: TGTGCCAGCAGGGGAGGGGGGCTCGAGCAGTACTTC
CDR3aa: CASRGGGLEQYF

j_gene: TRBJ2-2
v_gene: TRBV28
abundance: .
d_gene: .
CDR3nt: TGTGCCATCAGTTTCGGGCATAACACCGGGGAGCTGTTTTTT
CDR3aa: CAISFGHNTGELFF

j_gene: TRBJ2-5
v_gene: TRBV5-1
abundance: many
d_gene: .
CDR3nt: TGCGCCAGCGCCGCGGGACTTAGGAGAGAGACCCAGTACTTC
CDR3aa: CASAAGLRRETQYF

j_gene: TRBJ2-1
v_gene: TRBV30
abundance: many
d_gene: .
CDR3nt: TGTGCCTGGAGTGGCGGATACAATGAGCAGTTCTTC
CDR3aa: CAWSGGYNEQFF

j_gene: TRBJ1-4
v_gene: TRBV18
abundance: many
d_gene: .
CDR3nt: TGTGCCAGCTCCTACGGTAGTGAAAAACTGTTTTTT
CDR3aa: CASSYGSEKLFF

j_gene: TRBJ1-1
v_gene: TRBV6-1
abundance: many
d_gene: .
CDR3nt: TGTGCCAGCACGTCATCCGCGGGCAGCATGAACACTGAAGCTTTCTTT
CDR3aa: CASTSSAGSMNTEAFF

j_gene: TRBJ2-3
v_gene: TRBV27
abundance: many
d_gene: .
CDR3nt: TGTGCCAGCAGACGTCCTAGCACAGATACGCAGTATTTT
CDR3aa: CASRRPSTDTQYF

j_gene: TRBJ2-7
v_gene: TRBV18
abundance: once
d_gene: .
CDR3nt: TGTGCCAGCTCACCAGTGCGGAACTCCTACGAGCAGTACTTC
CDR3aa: CASSPVRNSYEQYF

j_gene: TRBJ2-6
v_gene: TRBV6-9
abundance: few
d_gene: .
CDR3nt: TGTGCCAGCAATTATTACGGGAGTGGGGCCAAAGTCCTGACTTTC
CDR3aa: CASNYYGSGAKVLTF

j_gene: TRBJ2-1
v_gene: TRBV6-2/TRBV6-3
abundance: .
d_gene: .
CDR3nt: TGTGCCAGAAGTTACTCGTCAGAGGGGGGGCACTTTGAGCAGTTCTTC
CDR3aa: CARSYSSEGGHFEQFF

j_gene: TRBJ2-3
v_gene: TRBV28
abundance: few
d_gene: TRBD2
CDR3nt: TGTGCCAGCAGTCGCCTCGCGGGAGCTGATACGCAGTATTTT
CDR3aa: CASSRLAGADTQYF

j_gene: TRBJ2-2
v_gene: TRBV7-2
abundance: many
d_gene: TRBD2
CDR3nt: TGTGCCAGCAGCTTACTTGGGTTCGGGCAGGGTAAAGCGGGAGGCGGCGGGGAGCTGTTTTTT
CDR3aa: CASSLLGFGQGKAGGGGELFF

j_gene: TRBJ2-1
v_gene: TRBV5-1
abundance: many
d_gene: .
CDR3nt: TGCGCCAGCAGCTTGGTTTTACAGAGTGAGCAGTTCTTC
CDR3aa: CASSLVLQSEQFF

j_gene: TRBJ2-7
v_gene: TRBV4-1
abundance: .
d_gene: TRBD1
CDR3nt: TGCGCCAGCAGCCATGGGGGGAATCCGGGACAGGGCGGGGGATACTCCTACGAGCAGTACTTC
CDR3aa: CASSHGGNPGQGGGYSYEQYF

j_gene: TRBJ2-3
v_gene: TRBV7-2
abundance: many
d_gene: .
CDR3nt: TGTGCCAGCAGCTTATATCGTCCGGGCCCAGATACGCAGTATTTT
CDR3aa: CASSLYRPGPDTQYF

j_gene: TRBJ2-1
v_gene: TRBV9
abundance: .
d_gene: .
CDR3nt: TGTGCCAGCAGCGTAGGGAGCTATGGGGTGGATGAGCAGTTCTTC
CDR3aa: CASSVGSYGVDEQFF

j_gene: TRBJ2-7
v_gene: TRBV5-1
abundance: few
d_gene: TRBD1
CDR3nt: TGCGCCAGTAGCTTACAGGGGGCGACCCACGAGCAGTACTTC
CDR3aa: CASSLQGATHEQYF

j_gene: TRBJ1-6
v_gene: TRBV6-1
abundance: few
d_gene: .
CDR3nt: TGTGCCAGCAGACCTCCGGCATGGGATGATTCACCCCTCCACTTT
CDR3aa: CASRPPAWDDSPLHF

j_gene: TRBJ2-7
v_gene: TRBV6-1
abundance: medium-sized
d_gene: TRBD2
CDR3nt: TGTGCCAGCAAAAAAAGCGGGGGGTTCTCCTACGAGCAGTACTTC
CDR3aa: CASKKSGGFSYEQYF

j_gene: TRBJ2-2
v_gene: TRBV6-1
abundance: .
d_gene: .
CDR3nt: TGTGCCAGCAGTGAAGTCAGGGGCGCTTCCGGGGAGCTGTTTTTT
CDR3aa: CASSEVRGASGELFF

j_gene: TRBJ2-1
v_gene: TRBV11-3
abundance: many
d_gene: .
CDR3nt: TGTGCCAGCAGCTTCCGGTCAGGTGAGCAGTTCTTC
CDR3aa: CASSFRSGEQFF

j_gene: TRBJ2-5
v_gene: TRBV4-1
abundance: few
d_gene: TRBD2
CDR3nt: TGCGCCAGCAGCCCCGGGACTAGCGGGAGGAAGACCCAGTACTTC
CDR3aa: CASSPGTSGRKTQYF

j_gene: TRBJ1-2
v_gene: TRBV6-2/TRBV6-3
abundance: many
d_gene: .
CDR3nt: TGTGCCAGCAGTTACTCCCTTGCTGGCTACACCTTC
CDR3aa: CASSYSLAGYTF

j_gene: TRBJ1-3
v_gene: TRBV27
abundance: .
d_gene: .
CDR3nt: TGTGCCAGCAGTTCAGGGAACTCTGGAAACACCATATATTTT
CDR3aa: CASSSGNSGNTIYF

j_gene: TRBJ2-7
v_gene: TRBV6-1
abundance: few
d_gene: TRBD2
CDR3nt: TGTGCCAGCAGAGGGGCTAGCGGGAGTTACGAGCAGTACTTC
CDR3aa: CASRGASGSYEQYF

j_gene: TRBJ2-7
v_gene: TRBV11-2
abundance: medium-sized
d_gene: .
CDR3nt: TGTGCCAGCAGCTTAGACGCTAGCGCCTTCTACGAGCAGTACTTC
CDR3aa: CASSLDASAFYEQYF

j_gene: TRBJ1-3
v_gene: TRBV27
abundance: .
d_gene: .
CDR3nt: TGTGCCAGCAGACCATCCCGCTCTGGAAACACCATATATTTT
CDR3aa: CASRPSRSGNTIYF

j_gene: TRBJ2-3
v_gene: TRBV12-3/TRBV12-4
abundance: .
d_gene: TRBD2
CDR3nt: TGTGCCAGCAGCTTAGCGATGGGGGGGGGAGGTACAGATACGCAGTATTTT
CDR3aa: CASSLAMGGGGTDTQYF

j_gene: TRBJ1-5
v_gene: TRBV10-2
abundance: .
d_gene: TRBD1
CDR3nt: TGCGCCAGCAGTGTGATAACGGGACAGGGAGGAAATCAGCCCCAGCATTTT
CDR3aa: CASSVITGQGGNQPQHF

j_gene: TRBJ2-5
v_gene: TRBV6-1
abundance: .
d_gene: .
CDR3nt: TGTGCCAGCCGATTAAACTTAGTGGAGACCCAGTACTTC
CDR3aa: CASRLNLVETQYF

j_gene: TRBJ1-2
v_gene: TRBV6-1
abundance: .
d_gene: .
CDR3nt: TGTGCCAGCAGTGAGCTTTCAGGGGACTATGGCTACACCTTC
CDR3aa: CASSELSGDYGYTF

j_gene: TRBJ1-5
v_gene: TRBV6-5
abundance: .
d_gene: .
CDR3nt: TGTGCGAGCAGTTACCCCTTTGAGTCCAGCAATCAGCCCCAGCATTTT
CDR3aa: CASSYPFESSNQPQHF

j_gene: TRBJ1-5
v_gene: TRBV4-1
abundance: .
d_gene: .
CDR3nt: TGCGCCAGCAGCCAACTTGGATTGGTGGACAATCAGCCCCAGCATTTT
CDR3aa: CASSQLGLVDNQPQHF

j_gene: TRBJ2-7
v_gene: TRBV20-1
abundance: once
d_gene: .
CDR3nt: TGCAGTGCTAGGCCGGGACATGCCGGCTGGGAGCAGTACTTC
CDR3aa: CSARPGHAGWEQYF

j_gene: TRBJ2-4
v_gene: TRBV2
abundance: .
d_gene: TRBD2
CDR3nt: TGTGCCAGCAGGAGGGGGCTAGCGGGAGGGCCGAACATTCAGTACTTC
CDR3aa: CASRRGLAGGPNIQYF

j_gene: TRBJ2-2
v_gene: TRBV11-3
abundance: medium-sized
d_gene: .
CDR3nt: TGTGCCAGCAGCTTAATGTACACCGGGGAGCTGTTTTTT
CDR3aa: CASSLMYTGELFF

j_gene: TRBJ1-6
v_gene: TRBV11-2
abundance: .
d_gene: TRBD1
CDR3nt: TGTGCCAGCAGCTCAGACAGGGGCTCCTATAATTCACCCCTCCACTTT
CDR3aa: CASSSDRGSYNSPLHF

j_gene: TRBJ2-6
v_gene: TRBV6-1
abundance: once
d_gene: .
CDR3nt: TGTGCCAGCATGACTTTTGGGCCCAACGTCCTGACTTTC
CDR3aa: CASMTFGPNVLTF

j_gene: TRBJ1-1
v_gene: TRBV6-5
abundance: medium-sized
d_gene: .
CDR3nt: TGTGCCAGCAGTTACTCGATCACTATGAACACTGAAGCTTTCTTT
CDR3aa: CASSYSITMNTEAFF

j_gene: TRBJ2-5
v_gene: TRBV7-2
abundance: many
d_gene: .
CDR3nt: TGTGCCAGCAGTTTGGGACGATCAGAGACCCAGTACTTC
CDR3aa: CASSLGRSETQYF

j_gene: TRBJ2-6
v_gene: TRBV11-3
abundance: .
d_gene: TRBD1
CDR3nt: TGTGCCAGTAGCCCAGGGGGCAGTGGGGCCAACGTCCTGACTTTC
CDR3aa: CASSPGGSGANVLTF